This T cell receptor beta chain was profiled in a study of CD8+ T cells in alopecia areata. Whole-study findings and limits: Relative to normal scalp, lesional scalp, especially alopecia totalis/universalis, showed higher clonality.

Treatment in this sample: oral pan-JAK inhibitor, 5-10 mg twice daily. Investigators isolated RNA and reverse transcribed it into cDNA to act as the sequencing template. The method was immunoSEQ multiplex PCR; TCRdb's version includes in-frame clones alone and lacks a portion of them. The table records about 210,000 clones, roughly 64% of them present only once. V was clipped by 4 bases and J by 6 bases; unmatched bases: 4. The CDR3 has 12 residues. CDR1 is GTSNPN and CDR2 is SVGIG in the germline V gene (reference sequence). Note on this clone: Its target is unknown.

Source: CD4+ T cells sorted from blood, taken at week 4, from a patient treated with tofacitinib. The sequence came from a human donor with alopecia areata. The rearrangement joins TRBV30 to TRBJ1-2; 8 bases are shared with TRBD1. Here the CDR3 DNA reads TGTGCCTGGACACAGGGGGGAGATGGCTACACCTTC. It translates to CAWTQGGDGYTF. Complete variable domain (other parts from reference TRBV30 and TRBJ1-2): SQTIHQWPATLVQPVGSPLSLECTVEGTSNPNLYWYRQAAGRGLQLLFYSVGIGQISSEVPQNLSASRPQDRQFILSSKKLLLSDSGFYLCAWTQGGDGYTFGSGTRLTVV.